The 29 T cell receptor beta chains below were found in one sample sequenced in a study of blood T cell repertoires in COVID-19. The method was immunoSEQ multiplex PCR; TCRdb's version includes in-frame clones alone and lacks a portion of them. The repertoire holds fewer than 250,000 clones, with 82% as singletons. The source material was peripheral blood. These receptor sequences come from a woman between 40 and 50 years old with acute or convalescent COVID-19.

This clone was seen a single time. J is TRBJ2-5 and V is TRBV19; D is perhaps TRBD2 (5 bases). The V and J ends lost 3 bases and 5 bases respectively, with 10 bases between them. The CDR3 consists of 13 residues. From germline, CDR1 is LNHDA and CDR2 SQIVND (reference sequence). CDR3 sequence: CASSIGGVETQYF. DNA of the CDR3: TGTGCCAGTAGTATTGGAGGAGTCGAGACCCAGTACTTC.

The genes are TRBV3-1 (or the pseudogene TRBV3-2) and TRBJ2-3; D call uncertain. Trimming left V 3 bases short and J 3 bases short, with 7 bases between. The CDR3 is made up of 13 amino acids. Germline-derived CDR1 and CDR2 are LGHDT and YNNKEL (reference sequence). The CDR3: CASSQAETDTQYF. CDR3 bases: TGTGCCAGCAGCCAGGCCGAAACAGATACGCAGTATTTT.

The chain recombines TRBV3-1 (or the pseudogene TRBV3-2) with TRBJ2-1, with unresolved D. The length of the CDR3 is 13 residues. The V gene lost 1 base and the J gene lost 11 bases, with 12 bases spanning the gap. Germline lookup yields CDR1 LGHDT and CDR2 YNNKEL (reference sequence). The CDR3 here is CASSQARPKKQFF. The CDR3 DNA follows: TGTGCCAGCAGCCAAGCCAGGCCAAAGAAGCAGTTCTTC.

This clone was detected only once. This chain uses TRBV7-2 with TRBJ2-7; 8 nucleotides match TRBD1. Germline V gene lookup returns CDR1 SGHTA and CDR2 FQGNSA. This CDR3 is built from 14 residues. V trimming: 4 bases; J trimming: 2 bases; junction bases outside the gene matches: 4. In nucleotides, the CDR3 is TGTGCCAGCAGCTCCCAGGGGGCGACCTACGAGCAGTACTTC. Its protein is CASSSQGATYEQYF.

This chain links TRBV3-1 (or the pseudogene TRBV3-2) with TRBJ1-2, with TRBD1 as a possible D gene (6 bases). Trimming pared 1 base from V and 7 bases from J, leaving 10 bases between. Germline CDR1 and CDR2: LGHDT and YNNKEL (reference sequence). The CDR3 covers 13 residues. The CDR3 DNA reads TGTGCCAGCAGCCAAGCGTTACAGGGTGGCTACACCTTC. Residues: CASSQALQGGYTF.

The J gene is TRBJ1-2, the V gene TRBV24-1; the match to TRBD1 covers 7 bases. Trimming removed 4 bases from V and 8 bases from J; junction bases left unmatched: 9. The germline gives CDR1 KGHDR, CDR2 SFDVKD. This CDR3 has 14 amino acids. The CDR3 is CATSDWDRRGGYTF. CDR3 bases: TGTGCCACCAGTGACTGGGACAGACGGGGCGGCTACACCTTC.

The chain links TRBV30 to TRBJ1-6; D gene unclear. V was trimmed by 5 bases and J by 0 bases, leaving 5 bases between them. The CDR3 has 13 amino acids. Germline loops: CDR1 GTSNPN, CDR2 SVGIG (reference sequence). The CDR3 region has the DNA TGTGCCTGGGTCAGCTCCTATAATTCACCCCTCCACTTT. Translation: CAWVSSYNSPLHF. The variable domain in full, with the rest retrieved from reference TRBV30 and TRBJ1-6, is SQTIHQWPATLVQPVGSPLSLECTVEGTSNPNLYWYRQAAGRGLQLLFYSVGIGQISSEVPQNLSASRPQDRQFILSSKKLLLSDSGFYLCAWVSSYNSPLHFGNGTRLTVT.

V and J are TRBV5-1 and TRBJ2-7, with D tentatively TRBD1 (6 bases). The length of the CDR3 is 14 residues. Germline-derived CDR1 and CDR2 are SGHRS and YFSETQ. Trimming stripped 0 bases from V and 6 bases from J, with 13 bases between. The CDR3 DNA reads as TGCGCCAGCAGCTTGGTGGCAGGGGCAAGCGAGCAGTACTTC. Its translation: CASSLVAGASEQYF.

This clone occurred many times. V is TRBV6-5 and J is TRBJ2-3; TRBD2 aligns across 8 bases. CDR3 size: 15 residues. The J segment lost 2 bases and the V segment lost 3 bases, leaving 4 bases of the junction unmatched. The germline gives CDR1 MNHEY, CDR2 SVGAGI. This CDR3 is CASSYTSGPTDTQYF. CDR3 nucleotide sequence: TGTGCCAGCAGTTATACTAGCGGCCCCACAGATACGCAGTATTTT.

The CDR3 DNA is TGTGCCAGCAGCTTAGGTGCGGGGAAGGGTCAGCCCCAGCATTTT. This encodes CASSLGAGKGQPQHF. V is TRBV11-2 and J is TRBJ1-5; D unresolved. V lost 1 base and J 6 bases, leaving 13 bases between the germline ends. The CDR3 sequence is 15 residues long. Germline V CDR1 and CDR2: SGHAT, FQNNGV.

CDR3 nucleotides: TGTGCCAGCAGCAAACTACACGAAGATTACGAGCAGTACTTC. Its protein is CASSKLHEDYEQYF. The chain employs TRBV7-9 and TRBJ2-7; D remains ambiguous. With 5 bases removed from V and 4 bases from J, the gap between germline ends came to 15 bases. The CDR3 covers 14 residues. Germline loops: CDR1 SEHNR, CDR2 FQNEAQ (reference sequence).

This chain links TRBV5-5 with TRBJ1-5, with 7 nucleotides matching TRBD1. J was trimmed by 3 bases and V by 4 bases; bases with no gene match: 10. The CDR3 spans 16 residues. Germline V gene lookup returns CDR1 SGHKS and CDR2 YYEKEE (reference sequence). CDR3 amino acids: CASSGTVTLYNQPQHF. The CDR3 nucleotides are TGTGCCAGCAGCGGGACAGTAACACTTTACAATCAGCCCCAGCATTTT.

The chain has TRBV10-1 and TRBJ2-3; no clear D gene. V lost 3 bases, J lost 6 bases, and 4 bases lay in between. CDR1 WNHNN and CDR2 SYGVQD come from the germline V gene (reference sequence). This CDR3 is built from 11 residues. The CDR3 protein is CASSDRDTQYF. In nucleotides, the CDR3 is TGCGCCAGCAGTGACCGGGATACGCAGTATTTT.

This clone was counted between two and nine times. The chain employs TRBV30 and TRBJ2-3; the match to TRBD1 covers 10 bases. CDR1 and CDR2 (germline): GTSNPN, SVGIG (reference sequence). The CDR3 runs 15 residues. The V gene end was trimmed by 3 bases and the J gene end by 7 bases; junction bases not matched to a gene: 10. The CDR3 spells CAWSRSGQGRNTQYF. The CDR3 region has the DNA TGTGCCTGGAGCCGGTCGGGACAGGGGAGAAATACGCAGTATTTT. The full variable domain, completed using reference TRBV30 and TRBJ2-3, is SQTIHQWPATLVQPVGSPLSLECTVEGTSNPNLYWYRQAAGRGLQLLFYSVGIGQISSEVPQNLSASRPQDRQFILSSKKLLLSDSGFYLCAWSRSGQGRNTQYFGPGTRLTVL.

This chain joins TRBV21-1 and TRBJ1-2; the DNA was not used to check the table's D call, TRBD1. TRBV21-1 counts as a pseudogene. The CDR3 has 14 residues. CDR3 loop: CASSRTGEENGYTF. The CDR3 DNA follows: TGTGCCAGCAGCAGGACAGGGGAAGAAAATGGCTACACCTTC.

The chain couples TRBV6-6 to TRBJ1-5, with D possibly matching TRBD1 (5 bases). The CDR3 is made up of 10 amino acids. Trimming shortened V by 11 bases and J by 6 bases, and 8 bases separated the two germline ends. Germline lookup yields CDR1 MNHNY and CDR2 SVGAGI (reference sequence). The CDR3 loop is CAHGGQPQHF. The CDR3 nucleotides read TGTGCCCACGGGGGTCAGCCCCAGCATTTT.

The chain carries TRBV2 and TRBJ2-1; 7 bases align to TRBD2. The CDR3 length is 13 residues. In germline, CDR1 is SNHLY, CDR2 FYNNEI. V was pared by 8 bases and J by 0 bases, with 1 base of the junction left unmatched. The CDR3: CASGGGSYNEQFF. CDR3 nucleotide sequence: TGTGCCAGCGGCGGGGGCTCCTACAATGAGCAGTTCTTC.

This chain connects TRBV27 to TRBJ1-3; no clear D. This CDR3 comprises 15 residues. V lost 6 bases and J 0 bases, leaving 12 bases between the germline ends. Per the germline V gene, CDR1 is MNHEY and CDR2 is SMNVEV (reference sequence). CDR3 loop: CASSPLRSSGNTIYF. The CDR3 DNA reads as TGTGCCAGCAGCCCCTTGCGGTCCTCTGGAAACACCATATATTTT.

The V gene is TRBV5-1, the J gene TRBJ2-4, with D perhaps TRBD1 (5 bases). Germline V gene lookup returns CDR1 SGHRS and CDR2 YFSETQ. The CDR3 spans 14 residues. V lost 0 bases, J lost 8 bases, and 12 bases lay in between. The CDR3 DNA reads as TGCGCCAGCAGCTTGGTAGGGGCGACGGACATTCAGTACTTC. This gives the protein CASSLVGATDIQYF.

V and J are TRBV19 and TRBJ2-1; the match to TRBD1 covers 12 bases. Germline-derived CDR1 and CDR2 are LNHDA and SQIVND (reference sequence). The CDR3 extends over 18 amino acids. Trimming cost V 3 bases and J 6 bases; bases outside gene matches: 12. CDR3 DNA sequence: TGTGCCAGTAGTATCTCGGGGGTGGGACAGGGGGCGCGCAATGAGCAGTTCTTC. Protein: CASSISGVGQGARNEQFF.

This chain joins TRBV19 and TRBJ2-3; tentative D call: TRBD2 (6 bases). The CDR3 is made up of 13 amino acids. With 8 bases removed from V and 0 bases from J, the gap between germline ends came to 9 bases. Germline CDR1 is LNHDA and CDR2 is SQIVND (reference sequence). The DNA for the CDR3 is TGTGCCAGTGCCGGGACTAGCACAGATACGCAGTATTTT. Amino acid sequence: CASAGTSTDTQYF.

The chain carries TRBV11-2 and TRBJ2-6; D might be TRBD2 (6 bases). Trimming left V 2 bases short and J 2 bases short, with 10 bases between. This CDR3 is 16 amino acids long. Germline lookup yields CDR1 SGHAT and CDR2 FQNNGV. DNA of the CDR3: TGTGCCAGCAGCTTAAGCGGGCGGGCTGGGGCCAACGTCCTGACTTTC. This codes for CASSLSGRAGANVLTF.

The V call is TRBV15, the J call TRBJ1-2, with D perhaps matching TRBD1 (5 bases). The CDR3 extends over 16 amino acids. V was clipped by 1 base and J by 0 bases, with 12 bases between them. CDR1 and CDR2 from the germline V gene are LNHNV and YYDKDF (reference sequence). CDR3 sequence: CATSRVGGAANYGYTF. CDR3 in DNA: TGTGCCACCAGCAGAGTGGGTGGGGCAGCTAACTATGGCTACACCTTC.

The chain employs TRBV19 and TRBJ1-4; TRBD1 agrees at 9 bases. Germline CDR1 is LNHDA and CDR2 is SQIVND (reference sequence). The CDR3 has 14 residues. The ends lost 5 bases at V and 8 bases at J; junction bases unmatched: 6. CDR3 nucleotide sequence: TGTGCCAGTAGTGTCACAGGGGGCGCGGAAAAACTGTTTTTT. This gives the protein CASSVTGGAEKLFF. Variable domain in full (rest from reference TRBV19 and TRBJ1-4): DGGITQSPKYLFRKEGQNVTLSCEQNLNHDAMYWYRQDPGQGLRLIYYSQIVNDFQKGDIAEGYSVSREKKESFPLTVTSAQKNPTAFYLCASSVTGGAEKLFFGSGTQLSVL.

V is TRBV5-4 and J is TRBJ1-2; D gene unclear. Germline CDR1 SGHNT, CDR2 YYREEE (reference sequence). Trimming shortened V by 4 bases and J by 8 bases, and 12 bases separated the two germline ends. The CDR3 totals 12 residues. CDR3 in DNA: TGTGCCAGCAGCGATACCGACATCGGCTACACCTTC. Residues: CASSDTDIGYTF.

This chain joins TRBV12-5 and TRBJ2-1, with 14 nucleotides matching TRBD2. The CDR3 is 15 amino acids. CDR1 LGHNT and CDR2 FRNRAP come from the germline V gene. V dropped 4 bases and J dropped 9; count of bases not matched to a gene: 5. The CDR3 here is CASGSTSGGVGEQFF. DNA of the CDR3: TGTGCTAGTGGTTCGACTAGCGGGGGGGTTGGTGAGCAGTTCTTC.

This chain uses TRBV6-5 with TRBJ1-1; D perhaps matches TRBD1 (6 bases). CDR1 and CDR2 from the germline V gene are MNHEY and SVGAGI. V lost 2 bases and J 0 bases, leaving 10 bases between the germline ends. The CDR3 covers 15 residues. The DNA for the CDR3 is TGTGCCAGCAGTTACAGCGGGACATTGAACACTGAAGCTTTCTTT. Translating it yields CASSYSGTLNTEAFF.

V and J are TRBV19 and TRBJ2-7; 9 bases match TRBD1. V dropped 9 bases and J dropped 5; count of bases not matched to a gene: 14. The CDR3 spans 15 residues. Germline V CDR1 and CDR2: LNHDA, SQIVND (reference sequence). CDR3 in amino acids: CAREAPWDRAHEQYF. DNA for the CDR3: TGTGCCAGGGAGGCCCCCTGGGACAGGGCCCACGAGCAGTACTTC. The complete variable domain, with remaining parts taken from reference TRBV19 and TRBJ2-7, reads DGGITQSPKYLFRKEGQNVTLSCEQNLNHDAMYWYRQDPGQGLRLIYYSQIVNDFQKGDIAEGYSVSREKKESFPLTVTSAQKNPTAFYLCAREAPWDRAHEQYFGPGTRLTVT.

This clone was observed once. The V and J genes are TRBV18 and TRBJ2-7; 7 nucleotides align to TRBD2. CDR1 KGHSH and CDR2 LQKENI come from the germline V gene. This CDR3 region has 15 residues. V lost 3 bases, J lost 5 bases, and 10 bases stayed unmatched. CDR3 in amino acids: CASSPRLGGVDEQYF. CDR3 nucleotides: TGTGCCAGCTCACCTCGCCTGGGGGGGGTTGACGAGCAGTACTTC. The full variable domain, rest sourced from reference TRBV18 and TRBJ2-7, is NAGVMQNPRHLVRRRGQEARLRCSPMKGHSHVYWYRQLPEEGLKFMVYLQKENIIDESGMPKERFSAEFPKEGPSILRIQQVVRGDSAAYFCASSPRLGGVDEQYFGPGTRLTVT.